These 8 T cell receptor beta chains share one sample of origin, sequenced in a study of T cells in Graves' hyperthyroidism and ophthalmopathy. Template material for amplifying TCR beta CDR3 regions consisted of RNA transcripts. In the first-round RT-PCR of the TCR CDR3, the HTBI primer set was used. Each CDR3 protein is one row after TCRdb ran MiXCR on the multiplex PCR reads. The profile covers about 610,000 distinct CDR3 sequences, with approximately 15% appearing a single time and roughly 3.5% taken by the ten largest. Material: blood. The receptors here all came from a woman in her 40s with Graves' ophthalmopathy.

The chain couples TRBV7-9 to TRBJ2-1, with 11 bases identical to TRBD2. The CDR3 is made up of 17 amino acids. With V trimmed by 5 bases and J by 6 bases, 12 bases remained unmatched. The germline V gene encodes CDR1 SEHNR and CDR2 FQNEAQ (reference sequence). CDR3 loop: CASSQPVVLAGGNEQFF. For the CDR3, the DNA is TGTGCCAGCAGCCAGCCAGTCGTTCTAGCGGGGGGCAATGAGCAGTTCTTC.

V gene TRBV6-1 combines with J gene TRBJ1-1; D is ambiguous. V was trimmed by 6 bases and J by 0 bases, leaving 17 bases between them. CDR1 and CDR2 from the germline V gene are MNHNS and SASEGT. The CDR3 length is 16 residues. The CDR3 reads CASRLFDGSMNTEAFF. DNA for the CDR3: TGTGCCAGCAGGCTCTTTGACGGAAGCATGAACACTGAAGCTTTCTTT.

In the case of this clonotype: A junction end diverges from the germline sequence, so it may reflect a read error. The V gene is TRBV3-1, the J gene TRBJ1-1; unclear D gene. Germline V gene data show CDR1 as LGHDT and CDR2 as YNNKEL (reference sequence). The CDR3 sequence is 14 residues long. The CDR3 nucleotides are TGTGCCGGCAGCCAAGAGGCAGGCAACACTGAAGCTTTCTTT. It specifies CAGSQEAGNTEAFF.

The chain carries TRBV11-1 and TRBJ2-1; D may be TRBD2 (7 bases). Germline-derived CDR1 and CDR2 are SGHAT and FQDESV (reference sequence). Trimming pared 5 bases from V and 1 base from J, leaving 15 bases between. The CDR3 totals 16 residues. CDR3 coding DNA: TGTGCCAGCAGCCGTGCCGGGGGGCAATCCTACAATGAGCAGTTCTTC. Its translation: CASSRAGGQSYNEQFF. Supplemented by reference TRBV11-1 and TRBJ2-1, the full variable domain reads EAEVAQSPRYKITEKSQAVAFWCDPISGHATLYWYRQILGQGPELLVQFQDESVVDDSQLPKDRFSAERLKGVDSTLKIQPAELGDSAMYLCASSRAGGQSYNEQFFGPGTRLTVL.

This clonotype was counted only a few times. This sequence joins TRBV7-3 and TRBJ2-1, with 9 bases lining up with TRBD2. Trimming removed 3 bases from V and 4 bases from J; junction bases left unmatched: 10. The CDR3 has 17 residues. The germline V gene has CDR1 SGHTA and CDR2 FQGTGA. The CDR3 coding sequence is TGTGCCAGCAGCTTGTTCTCGCGGGAGGGGTCTTACAATGAGCAGTTCTTC. Amino acids: CASSLFSREGSYNEQFF.

In its sample, this clonotype was seen a few times. V is TRBV20-1 and J is TRBJ2-2; D possibly matches TRBD1 or TRBD2 (6 bases each). Germline loops: CDR1 DFQATT, CDR2 SNEGSKA (reference sequence). The CDR3 consists of 14 residues. Trimming shortened V by 6 bases and J by 4 bases, and 15 bases separated the two germline ends. In DNA form, the CDR3 reads TGCAGTGCCCAAGACCGGGGGCCCACCGGGGAGCTGTTTTTT. Translated: CSAQDRGPTGELFF.

The V call is TRBV10-3, the J call TRBJ2-6; 10 nucleotides line up with TRBD1. The CDR3 consists of 18 residues. Germline lookup yields CDR1 ENHRY and CDR2 SYGVKD. Trimming removed 3 bases from V and 2 bases from J; junction bases left unmatched: 7. The CDR3 sequence: CAISDPDRGLAGANVLTF. The CDR3 nucleotides are TGTGCCATCAGTGATCCAGACAGGGGGCTTGCTGGGGCCAACGTCCTGACTTTC.

V usage is TRBV2 and J usage is TRBJ2-5; 7 positions match TRBD2. Germline V gene lookup returns CDR1 SNHLY and CDR2 FYNNEI. With 8 bases clipped from V and 5 bases from J, the junction kept 8 bases outside the gene matches. CDR3 length: 13 amino acids. CDR3 nucleotide sequence: TGTGCCAGCGTCGTCACTAGCGCCGAGACCCAGTACTTC. This sequence encodes CASVVTSAETQYF.